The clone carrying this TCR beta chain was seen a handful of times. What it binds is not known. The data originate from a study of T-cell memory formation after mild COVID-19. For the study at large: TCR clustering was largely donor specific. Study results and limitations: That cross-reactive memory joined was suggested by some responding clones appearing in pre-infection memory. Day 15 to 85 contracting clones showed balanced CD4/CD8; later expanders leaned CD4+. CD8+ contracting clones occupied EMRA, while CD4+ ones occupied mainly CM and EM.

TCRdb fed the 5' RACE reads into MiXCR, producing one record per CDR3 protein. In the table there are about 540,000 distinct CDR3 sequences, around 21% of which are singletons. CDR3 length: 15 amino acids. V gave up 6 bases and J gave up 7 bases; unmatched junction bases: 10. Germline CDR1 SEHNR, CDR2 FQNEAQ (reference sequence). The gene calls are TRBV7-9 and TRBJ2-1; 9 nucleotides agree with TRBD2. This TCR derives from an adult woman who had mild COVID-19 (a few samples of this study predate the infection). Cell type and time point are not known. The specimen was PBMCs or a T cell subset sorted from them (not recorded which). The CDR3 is CASSTGTSNSNEQFF. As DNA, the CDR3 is TGTGCCAGCAGTACCGGGACTAGCAACAGTAATGAGCAGTTCTTC.